A single T cell receptor beta chain is shown here with its context. Its target is unknown. CDR1 is MNHEY and CDR2 is SVGAGI in the germline V gene. The CDR3 has 14 amino acids. Trimming removed 8 bases at V and 7 bases at J, with 15 bases between. This sample is part of a study of T cell responses to AZD1222 COVID-19 vaccine. The study's findings and limits: Spike-specific TCR breadth and depth were elevated following two AZD1222 doses. The CD4 TCRs associated with vaccination extended across spike and predominated at 160-218 and 743-854. The donors showed a predominance of white British ancestry and of females, with possible underestimation of clonal diversity. As reported, nearly half of all spike-specific TCRs target variant regions that are unmutated.

Sequencing was performed with immunoSEQ multiplex PCR; in TCRdb, only in-frame clones are kept and a portion is missing. The sample lists 200,000 to 250,000 clones; roughly 94% were seen once. The sequenced sample was peripheral blood, obtained 28 days after the second dose of the MenACWY control vaccine. This TCR derives from an adult who received the MenACWY meningococcal vaccine as a control. This chain uses TRBV6-5 with TRBJ1-6; D perhaps matches TRBD1 (6 bases). CDR3 sequence (DNA): TGTGCCAGCGAAGGGGGGGCTAGCAATTCACCCCTCCACTTT. Its translation: CASEGGASNSPLHF.